The text below deals with one T cell receptor (beta chain). Here immunoSEQ multiplex PCR was the method, and the copy in TCRdb shows in-frame clones only, minus some. The sample has about 120,000 clones, about 70% seen once. The germline V gene encodes CDR1 SNHLY and CDR2 FYNNEI. The CDR3 covers 14 residues. The ends were cut back, 5 bases at V and 1 base at J, with 11 bases in the middle. The data derive from a study of blood T cell repertoires in COVID-19. About the study: The study drew acute and convalescent COVID-19 samples from the United States, Italy and Spain. PBMCs, B-cell-depleted T cells, or T cells provided the cDNA or gDNA that made up the material.

This rearrangement joins TRBV2 to TRBJ1-1; D perhaps matches TRBD1 (6 bases). Sequencing was carried out using peripheral blood. This TCR was recovered from a woman in her 70s with acute or convalescent COVID-19. In DNA form, the CDR3 reads TGTGCCAGCAGTCAGGACAGAGCGAACACTGAAGCTTTCTTT. It yields the protein CASSQDRANTEAFF. The full variable domain, in which reference TRBV2 and TRBJ1-1 provide the parts outside the CDR3, is EPEVTQTPSHQVTQMGQEVILRCVPISNHLYFYWYRQILGQKVEFLVSFYNNEISEKSEIFDDQFSVERPDGSNFTLKIRSTKLEDSAMYFCASSQDRANTEAFFGQGTRLTVV.